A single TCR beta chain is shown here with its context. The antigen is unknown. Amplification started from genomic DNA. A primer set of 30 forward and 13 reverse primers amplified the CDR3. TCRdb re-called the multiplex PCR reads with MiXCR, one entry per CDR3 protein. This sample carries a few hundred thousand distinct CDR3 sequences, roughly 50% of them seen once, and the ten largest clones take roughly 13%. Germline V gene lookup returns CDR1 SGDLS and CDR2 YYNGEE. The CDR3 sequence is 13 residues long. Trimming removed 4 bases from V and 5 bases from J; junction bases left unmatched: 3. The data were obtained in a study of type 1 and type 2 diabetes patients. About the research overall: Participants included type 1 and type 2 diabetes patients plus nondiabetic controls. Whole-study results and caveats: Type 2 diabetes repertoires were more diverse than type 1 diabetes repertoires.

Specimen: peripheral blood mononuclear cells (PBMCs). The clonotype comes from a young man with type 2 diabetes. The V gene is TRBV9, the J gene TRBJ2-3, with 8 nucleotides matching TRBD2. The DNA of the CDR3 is TGTGCCAGCAGCTTCGGGAGGGGAGATACGCAGTATTTT. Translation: CASSFGRGDTQYF. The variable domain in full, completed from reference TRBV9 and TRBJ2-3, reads DSGVTQTPKHLITATGQRVTLRCSPRSGDLSVYWYQQSLDQGLQFLIQYYNGEERAKGNILERFSAQQFPDLHSELNLSSLELGDSALYFCASSFGRGDTQYFGPGTRLTVL.